This entry features one T cell receptor (beta chain) sequence. Its specificity is unknown. Germline loops: CDR1 KGHSH, CDR2 LQKENI. CDR3 size: 15 residues. The V end was cut by 2 bases, the J end by 4 bases, with 9 bases between. The data were obtained in a study of T cells in narcolepsy. Whole-study results and caveats: Blood of same and different patients, but not healthy controls, reportedly held recurring autoreactive clonotypes. Same-patient CSF and blood CD4+ T cell clonotypes included HCRT-specific and TRIB2-specific autoreactive ones.

Sequencing was performed with immunoSEQ multiplex PCR; in TCRdb, only in-frame clones are kept and a portion is missing. Among tens of thousands of clones listed, around 78% were seen once. The TCR was taken from a human donor with narcolepsy. What was sequenced was CD45RA- memory CD4+ T cells from PBMCs. The rearrangement joins TRBV18 to TRBJ2-6, with D possibly being TRBD1 (5 bases). In nucleotides, the CDR3 is TGTGCCAGCTCACCAGGGGCAGCCGGGGCCAACGTCCTGACTTTC. Translated, it gives CASSPGAAGANVLTF.